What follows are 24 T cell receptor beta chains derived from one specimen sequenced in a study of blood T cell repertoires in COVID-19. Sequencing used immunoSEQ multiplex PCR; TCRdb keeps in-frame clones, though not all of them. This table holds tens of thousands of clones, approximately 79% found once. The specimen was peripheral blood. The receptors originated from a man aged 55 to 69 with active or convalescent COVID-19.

CDR3 residues: CASSEAPGGTEAFF. CDR3 bases: TGTGCCAGCAGTGAAGCGCCCGGGGGCACTGAAGCTTTCTTT. The chain employs TRBV6-1 and TRBJ1-1; a possible D gene is TRBD1 (5 bases). V gave up 0 bases and J gave up 4 bases, with 9 bases separating them. CDR1 MNHNS and CDR2 SASEGT come from the germline V gene. This CDR3 comprises 14 residues.

In DNA, the CDR3 is TGTGCCAGCAGTTACGTCGCCAGGATGAACACTGAAGCTTTCTTT. It codes for CASSYVARMNTEAFF. V usage is TRBV6-2 or TRBV6-3 and J usage is TRBJ1-1; D not resolved. This CDR3 comprises 15 residues. CDR1 and CDR2 from the germline V gene are MNHEY and SVGEGT. Deletions cut 2 bases from V and 0 bases from J, with 10 bases between.

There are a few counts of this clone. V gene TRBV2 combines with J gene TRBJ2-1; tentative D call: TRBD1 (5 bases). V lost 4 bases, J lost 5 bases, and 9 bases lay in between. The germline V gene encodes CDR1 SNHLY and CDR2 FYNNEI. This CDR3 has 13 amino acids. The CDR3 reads CASSATEHNEQFF. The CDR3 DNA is TGTGCCAGCAGTGCGACAGAGCACAATGAGCAGTTCTTC.

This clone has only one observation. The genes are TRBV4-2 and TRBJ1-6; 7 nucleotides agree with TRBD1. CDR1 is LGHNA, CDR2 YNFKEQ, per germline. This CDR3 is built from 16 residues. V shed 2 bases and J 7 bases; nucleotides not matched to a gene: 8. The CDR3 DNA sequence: TGTGCCAGCAGCCAACATACAGGGGAAGGGAATTCACCCCTCCACTTT. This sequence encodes CASSQHTGEGNSPLHF.

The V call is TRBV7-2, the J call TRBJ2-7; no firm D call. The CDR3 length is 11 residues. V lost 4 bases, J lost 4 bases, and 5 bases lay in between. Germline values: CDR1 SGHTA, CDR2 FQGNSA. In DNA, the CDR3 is TGTGCCAGCAGCTCACAATACGAGCAGTACTTC. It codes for CASSSQYEQYF.

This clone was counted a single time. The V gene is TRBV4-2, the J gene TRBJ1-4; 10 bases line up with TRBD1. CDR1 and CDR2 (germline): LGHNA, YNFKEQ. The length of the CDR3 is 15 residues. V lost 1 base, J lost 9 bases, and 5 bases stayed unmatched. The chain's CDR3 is CASSQAGTGAQKLFF. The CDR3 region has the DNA TGTGCCAGCAGCCAAGCCGGGACAGGGGCTCAAAAACTGTTTTTT.

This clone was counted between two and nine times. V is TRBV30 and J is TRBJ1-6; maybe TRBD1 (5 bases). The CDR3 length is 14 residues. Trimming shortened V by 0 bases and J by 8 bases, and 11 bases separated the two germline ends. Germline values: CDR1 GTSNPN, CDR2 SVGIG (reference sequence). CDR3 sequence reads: CAWSVWSGDSPLHF. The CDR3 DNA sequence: TGTGCCTGGAGTGTATGGTCGGGGGATTCACCCCTCCACTTT.

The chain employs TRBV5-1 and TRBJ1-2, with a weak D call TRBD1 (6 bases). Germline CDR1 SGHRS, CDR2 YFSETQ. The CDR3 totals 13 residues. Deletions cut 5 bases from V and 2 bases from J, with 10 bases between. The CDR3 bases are TGCGCCAGCAGTTGGGACACGAACTATGGCTACACCTTC. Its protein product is CASSWDTNYGYTF.

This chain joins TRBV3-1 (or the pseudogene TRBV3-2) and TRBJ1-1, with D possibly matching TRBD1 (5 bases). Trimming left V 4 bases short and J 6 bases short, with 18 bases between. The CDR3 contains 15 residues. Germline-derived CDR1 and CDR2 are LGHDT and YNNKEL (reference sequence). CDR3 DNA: TGTGCCAGCAGCCTCGCGGGCGGGGGGTACGCTGAAGCTTTCTTT. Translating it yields CASSLAGGGYAEAFF.

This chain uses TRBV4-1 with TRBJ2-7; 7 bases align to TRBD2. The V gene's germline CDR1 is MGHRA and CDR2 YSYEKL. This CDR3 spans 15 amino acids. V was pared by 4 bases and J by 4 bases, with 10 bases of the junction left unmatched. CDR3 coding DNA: TGCGCCAGCAGCCCCTGGGAGCGGGGCCAGTACGAGCAGTACTTC. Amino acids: CASSPWERGQYEQYF.

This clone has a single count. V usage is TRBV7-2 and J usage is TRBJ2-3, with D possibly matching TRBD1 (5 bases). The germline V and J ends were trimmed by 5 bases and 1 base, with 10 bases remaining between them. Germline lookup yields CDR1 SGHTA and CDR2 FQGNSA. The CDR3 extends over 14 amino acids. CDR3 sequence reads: CASSQGVRTDTQYF. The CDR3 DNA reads TGTGCCAGCAGCCAGGGTGTGCGCACAGATACGCAGTATTTT.

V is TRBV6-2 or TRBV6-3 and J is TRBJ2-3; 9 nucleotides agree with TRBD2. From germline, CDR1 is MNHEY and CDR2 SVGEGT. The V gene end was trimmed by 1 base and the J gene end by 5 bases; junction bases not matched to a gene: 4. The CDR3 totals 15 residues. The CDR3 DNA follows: TGTGCCAGCAGTTACTGGCGGGGGGGCCAAGATACGCAGTATTTT. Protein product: CASSYWRGGQDTQYF.

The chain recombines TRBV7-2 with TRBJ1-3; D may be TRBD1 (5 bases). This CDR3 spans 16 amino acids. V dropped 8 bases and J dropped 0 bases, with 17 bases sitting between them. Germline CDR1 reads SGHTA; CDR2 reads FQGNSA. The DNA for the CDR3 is TGTGCCAGCGGGCTTTGGGGCCCTTACTCTGGAAACACCATATATTTT. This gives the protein CASGLWGPYSGNTIYF.

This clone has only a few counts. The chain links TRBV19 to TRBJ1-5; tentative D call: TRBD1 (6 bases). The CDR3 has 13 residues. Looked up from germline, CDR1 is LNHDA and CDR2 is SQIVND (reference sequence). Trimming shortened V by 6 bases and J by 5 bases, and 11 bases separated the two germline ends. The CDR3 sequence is CASRRTAHQPQHF. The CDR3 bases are TGTGCCAGTAGGAGGACAGCCCATCAGCCCCAGCATTTT.

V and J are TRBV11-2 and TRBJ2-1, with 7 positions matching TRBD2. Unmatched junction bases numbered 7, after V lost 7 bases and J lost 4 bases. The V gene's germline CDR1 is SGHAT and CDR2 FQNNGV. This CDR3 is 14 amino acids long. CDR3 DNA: TGTGCCAGCACCCCGGGTAGCGGGTACAATGAGCAGTTCTTC. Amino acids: CASTPGSGYNEQFF. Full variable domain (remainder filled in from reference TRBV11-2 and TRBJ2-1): EAGVAQSPRYKIIEKRQSVAFWCNPISGHATLYWYQQILGQGPKLLIQFQNNGVVDDSQLPKDRFSAERLKGVDSTLKIQPAKLEDSAVYLCASTPGSGYNEQFFGPGTRLTVL.

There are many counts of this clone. Written as DNA, the CDR3 is TGTGCCAGCAGTTCGCTCGGACTAGCGGGGAGTAGTCCCTACGAGCAGTACTTC. This translates into CASSSLGLAGSSPYEQYF. The chain recombines TRBV27 with TRBJ2-7, with TRBD2 matching over 12 bases. Trimming at V came to 4 bases and at J to 2 bases, leaving 12 bases not matched to a gene. CDR1 and CDR2 (germline): MNHEY, SMNVEV (reference sequence). The CDR3 is made up of 18 amino acids.

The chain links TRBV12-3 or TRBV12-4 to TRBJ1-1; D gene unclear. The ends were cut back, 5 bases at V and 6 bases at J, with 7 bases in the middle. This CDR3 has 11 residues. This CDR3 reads CASSRESEAFF. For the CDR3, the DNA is TGTGCCAGCAGTCGTGAGTCTGAAGCTTTCTTT.

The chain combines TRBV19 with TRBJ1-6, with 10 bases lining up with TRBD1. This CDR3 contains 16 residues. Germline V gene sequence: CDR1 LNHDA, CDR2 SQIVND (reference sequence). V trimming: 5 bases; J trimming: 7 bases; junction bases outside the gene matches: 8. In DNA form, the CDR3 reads TGTGCCAGTAGTCCTCGGGTGGACAGGGGGAATTCACCCCTCCACTTT. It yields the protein CASSPRVDRGNSPLHF.

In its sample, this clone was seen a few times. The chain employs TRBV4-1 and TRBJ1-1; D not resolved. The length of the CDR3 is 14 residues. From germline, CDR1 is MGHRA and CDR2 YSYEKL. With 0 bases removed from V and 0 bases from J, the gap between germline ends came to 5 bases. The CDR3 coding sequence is TGCGCCAGCAGCCAAGATTACATGAACACTGAAGCTTTCTTT. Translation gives CASSQDYMNTEAFF.

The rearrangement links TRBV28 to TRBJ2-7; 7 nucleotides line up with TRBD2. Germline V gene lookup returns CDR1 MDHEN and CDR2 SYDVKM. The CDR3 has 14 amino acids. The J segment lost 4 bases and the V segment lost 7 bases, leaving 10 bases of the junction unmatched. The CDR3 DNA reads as TGTGCCAGCACCCCCGGGGAGGGAATTTACGAGCAGTACTTC. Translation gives CASTPGEGIYEQYF. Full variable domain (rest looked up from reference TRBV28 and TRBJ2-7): DVKVTQSSRYLVKRTGEKVFLECVQDMDHENMFWYRQDPGLGLRLIYFSYDVKMKEKGDIPEGYSVSREKKERFSLILESASTNQTSMYLCASTPGEGIYEQYFGPGTRLTVT.

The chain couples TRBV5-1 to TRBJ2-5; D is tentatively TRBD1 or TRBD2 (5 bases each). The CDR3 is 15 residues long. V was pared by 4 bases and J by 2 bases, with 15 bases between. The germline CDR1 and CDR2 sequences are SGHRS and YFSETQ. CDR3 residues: CASSVGEFRQETQYF. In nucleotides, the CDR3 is TGCGCCAGCAGCGTGGGGGAGTTCAGACAAGAGACCCAGTACTTC.

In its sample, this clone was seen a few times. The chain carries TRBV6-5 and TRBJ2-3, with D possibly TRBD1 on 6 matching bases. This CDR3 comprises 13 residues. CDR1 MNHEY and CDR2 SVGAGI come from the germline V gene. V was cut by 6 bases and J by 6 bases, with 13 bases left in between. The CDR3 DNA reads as TGTGCCAGCAGGCCCCGGACAGCTGATACGCAGTATTTT. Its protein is CASRPRTADTQYF.

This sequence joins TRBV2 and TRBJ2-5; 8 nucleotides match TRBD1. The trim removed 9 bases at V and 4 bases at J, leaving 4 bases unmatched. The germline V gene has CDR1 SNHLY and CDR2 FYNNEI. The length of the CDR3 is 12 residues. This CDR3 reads CASQGAGETQYF. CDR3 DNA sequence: TGTGCCAGTCAGGGGGCCGGAGAGACCCAGTACTTC.

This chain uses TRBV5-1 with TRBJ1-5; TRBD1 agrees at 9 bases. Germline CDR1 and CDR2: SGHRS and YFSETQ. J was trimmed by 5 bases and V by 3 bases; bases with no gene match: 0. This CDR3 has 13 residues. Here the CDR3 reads CASSWDRDQPQHF. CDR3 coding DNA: TGCGCCAGCAGCTGGGACAGGGATCAGCCCCAGCATTTT.